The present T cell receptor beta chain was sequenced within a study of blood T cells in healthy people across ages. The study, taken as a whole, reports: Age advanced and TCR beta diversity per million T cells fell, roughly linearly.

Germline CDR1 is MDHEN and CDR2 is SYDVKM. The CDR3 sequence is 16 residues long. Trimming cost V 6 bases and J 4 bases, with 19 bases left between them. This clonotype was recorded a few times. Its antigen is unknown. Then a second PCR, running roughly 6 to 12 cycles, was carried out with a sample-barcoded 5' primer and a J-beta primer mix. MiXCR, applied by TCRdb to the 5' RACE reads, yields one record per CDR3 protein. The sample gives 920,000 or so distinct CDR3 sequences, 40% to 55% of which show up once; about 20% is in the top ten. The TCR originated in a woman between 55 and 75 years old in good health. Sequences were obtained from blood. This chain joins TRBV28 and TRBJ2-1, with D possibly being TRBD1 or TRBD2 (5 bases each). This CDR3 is CASSPAVGREYNEQFF. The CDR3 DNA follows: TGTGCCAGCAGCCCCGCGGTGGGCAGGGAGTACAATGAGCAGTTCTTC.